This TCR beta chain was obtained from a study of sequential checkpoint blockade in melanoma (dated by TCRdb to between 2018 and 2020). Study-level background: In a 1:1 randomization, patients received either first-line nivolumab then ipilimumab (arm A) or ipilimumab then nivolumab (arm B). Maintenance nivolumab came after each of the two trial sequences.

TCRbeta CDR3 regions were immunosequenced from genomic DNA with the immunoSEQ Assay. Genomic DNA was amplified by bias-controlled multiplex PCR before high-throughput sequencing. On the authors' methods: To quantify the absolute abundance of each unique TCRbeta CDR3 region, the sequences were collapsed and filtered. Clonality, defined as 1 minus Pielou's evenness, was calculated using productive rearrangements only. A previously published method was used to identify clones with significantly greater frequencies in on-treatment samples than in baseline samples. What TCRdb holds here is the immuneACCESS table cut down to in-frame rearrangements. Part of the clones is not present; checked against another copy, under half of the missing clones reflect an unresolved V gene, and the others are unexplained. That table is the source of V, J and clone size, and D and trimming were worked out from the DNA. This sample gives some 40,000 clones in total; 84% of them show up just once. 5.5% of the sample goes to the ten largest clones.

CDR1 is given as ENHRY and CDR2 as SYGVKD, both from the germline V gene. From cysteine to phenylalanine, the CDR3 is 14 amino acids long. This entry keeps only the CDR3 DNA: 42 bases, framed from base 1. V has 4 bases trimmed and J has 2 bases trimmed; junction bases matching no gene number 5. This sample's treatment or condition label indicates: randomized to nivolumab then ipilimumab (arm A) or the reverse (arm B). No trial patient had received prior DNA-damaging chemotherapy. A FACS Aria II flow cytometer was used to sort live CD3+CD8+ cells that were negative for CD19 and CD56 from thawed PBMCs. The samples were obtained from melanoma patients enrolled in CheckMate 064, an open-label, randomized phase II trial testing sequential checkpoint blockade. Peripheral blood mononuclear cells were collected by leukapheresis, purified with Ficoll-Paque, and frozen in human serum with approximately 10% DMSO. Purity of sorted blood CD3+CD8+ cells was verified at >95% immediately after sorting, followed by DNA extraction.

General conclusions and limits of the study: Validation of the response-prediction model combining TCR metrics and mutation burden is needed in larger, independent patient cohorts.

On this clone itself: Its antigen remains undetermined. The sample holds no much larger clone one base away, and base qualities are not on file.

The sequence derives from a human donor with melanoma. The sample was CD8+ T cells sorted from blood (inferred from file names), taken from a patient given nivolumab and ipilimumab in sequence. The sequence links TRBV10-3 to TRBJ2-7; 7 of the junction bases match TRBD2. The CDR3 reads as follows: CAISVGSGPYEQYF. The DNA reads TGTGCCATCAGTGTCGGTAGCGGGCCCTACGAGCAGTACTTC.